This T cell receptor beta chain was observed in a study of T cells in Graves' hyperthyroidism and ophthalmopathy (dated by TCRdb to between 2018 and 2020). The study in broad terms: Peripheral blood samples were taken at initial diagnosis, before any treatment was given. A discovery cohort of about a hundred patients, roughly 45 with Graves' ophthalmopathy and approximately 55 with stable Graves' hyperthyroidism, was used to find distinguishing TCR V-J signatures. Prospective prediction of ophthalmopathy was tested in an independent validation cohort of approximately 19 hyperthyroidism patients and 15 to 17 patients who later progressed to ophthalmopathy. The 100 discovery patients were randomly split 7:3 into training and test sets. In roughly six Graves' hyperthyroidism patients, the study also compared T-cell repertoires from thyroid tissue with T-cell repertoires from blood. Once sampling was done, hyperthyroidism patients were given methimazole at a starting dose of 30 mg daily, whereas ophthalmopathy patients were given high-dose intravenous methylprednisolone. TCR Vbeta CDR3 sequencing of 135 peripheral blood samples (43 ophthalmopathy, about 80 hyperthyroidism and around 17 progressor patients) is reported in the paper. Findings and caveats that apply to the study as a whole: Most expanded thyroid clonotypes (frequency above 0.001) were also detected in blood, suggesting blood repertoires may reflect thyroid immune responses. No statistical method was used to fix the sample size in advance, and group allocation was not hidden from the investigators. A model built on a 13 V-J signature distinguished ophthalmopathy from stable hyperthyroidism, reaching around 87% sensitivity and around 81% specificity in cross-validation and 80%/75% in testing. In validation, progression to ophthalmopathy was predicted by the model with around 70% sensitivity and around 75% specificity, a median of about 6 months before onset.

At least ten counts were recorded for this clonotype. What this receptor recognizes is not known. No much larger clone exists at a distance of one base, and base qualities are not known. A patient counted as having stable Graves' hyperthyroidism if no progression to ophthalmopathy occurred over 18 months of follow-up. The hyperthyroidism patients were between 18 and 65 years old and newly diagnosed, with a disease duration of less than 2 months. The study excluded patients with uncontrolled infections, other autoimmune diseases, pregnancy or lactation. Diagnoses were based on clinical symptoms, serum thyroxine and TRAb, thyroid ultrasound and orbital computed tomography. PBMCs were isolated from around 10 ml of fresh peripheral blood by Ficoll-Paque density gradient centrifugation. Trizol reagent was used to extract total RNA, and RNA quality was then checked on an Agilent 2100 Bioanalyzer. Trimming at the junction amounts to 6 bases on V and 2 bases on J, and the germline ends lie 11 bases apart. From the cysteine through the phenylalanine, the CDR3 covers 14 amino acids. CDR3 DNA only is kept here, 42 bases in frame from base 1. CDR1 and CDR2, looked up from the germline V gene (reference sequence), are MNHEY and SMNVEV.

TCR beta CDR3 regions were amplified from RNA transcripts. For the first round of RT-PCR on the TCR CDR3, the HTBI primer set was used together with the Qiagen OneStep RT-PCR kit. Libraries were constructed in a second round of multiplex PCR, after which size selection and purification were performed. Libraries were sequenced paired-end with 100 bp reads on an Illumina HiSeq2000. The source study handled its data this way. SOAPnuke was used to process the raw data, throwing out any read that contained adapters or uncalled bases, had a mean Phred below 15, or lacked an exact constant-primer or identifier match. High-quality paired reads were merged using COPE v1.2.5, and each unique nucleotide sequence was defined as a clonotype. Clonotypes were aligned to IMGT TRBV, TRBD and TRBJ reference segments using MiTCR v1.1. Only V-J combinations with frequency above 0.0001, covering 99.2% of repertoires, were analysed. The TCS score was defined as the ratio of F50 (clonal expansion) to E x V (chaos), calculated using BLOSUM62-based TCRdist between CDR3 peptides within each V-J. Welch's t-statistics and random forest reduced around 550 V-J features to some 14, which were used in a naive Bayes classifier (R e1071). Using fastp trimming at Q25 and MiXCR clonotype assembly, TCRdb reanalyzed the public sequencing data and kept in-frame beta chains. A single entry per CDR3 protein holds the most common genes and DNA from its merged rows. The V and J calls shown here were made by TCRdb, not taken from the authors' results. Present in this sample are hundreds of thousands of distinct CDR3 sequences, around a sixth of which were seen just once. Around 14% of the sample comes from the top ten.

Recombination linked TRBV27 to TRBJ1-5; the D gene is not confidently resolved. This TCR was sampled from a woman in her late teens or twenties with Graves' hyperthyroidism. Sequencing was performed on blood. CDR3 protein: CASSSGSRNQPQHF. The DNA reads TGTGCCAGCAGCTCCGGGAGCCGCAATCAGCCCCAGCATTTT.